This TCR beta chain was sequenced in a study of memory CD4+ T cells and cytomegalovirus serostatus. Notes on the study in general: The CMV-associated TCR signature appears largely within the CD4+ memory repertoire. Each of 65 to 75 CMV-associated TCRbeta sequences occurred in one to five individuals. CMV serostatus prediction reached median AUC 0.95, or 0.91 with US-trained model.

This table comes from immunoSEQ multiplex PCR, and its TCRdb copy is limited to in-frame clones, with some not included. In the table there are approximately 51,000 clones, about 74% of which are singletons. The sort gate was single viable CD3+CD4+CD8-CD45RO+ cells for memory CD4+ T cells. The CDR3 runs to 15 residues. V lost 4 bases and J 2 bases, leaving 15 bases between the germline ends. Germline V lookup: CDR1 LNHNV, CDR2 YYDKDF (reference sequence). Points on this clone: Antigen unknown.

What was sequenced was memory CD4+ T cells from blood. The receptor comes from an adult in good health and CMV-seropositive. The rearrangement links TRBV15 to TRBJ2-7; the D is unclear. As DNA, the CDR3 is TGTGCCACCAGCATCGCTGGCAGCCCCCCCTACGAGCAGTACTTC. It specifies CATSIAGSPPYEQYF. The full variable domain, completed using reference TRBV15 and TRBJ2-7, is DAMVIQNPRYQVTQFGKPVTLSCSQTLNHNVMYWYQQKSSQAPKLLFHYYDKDFNNEADTPDNFQSRRPNTSFCFLDIRSPGLGDTAMYLCATSIAGSPPYEQYFGPGTRLTVT.